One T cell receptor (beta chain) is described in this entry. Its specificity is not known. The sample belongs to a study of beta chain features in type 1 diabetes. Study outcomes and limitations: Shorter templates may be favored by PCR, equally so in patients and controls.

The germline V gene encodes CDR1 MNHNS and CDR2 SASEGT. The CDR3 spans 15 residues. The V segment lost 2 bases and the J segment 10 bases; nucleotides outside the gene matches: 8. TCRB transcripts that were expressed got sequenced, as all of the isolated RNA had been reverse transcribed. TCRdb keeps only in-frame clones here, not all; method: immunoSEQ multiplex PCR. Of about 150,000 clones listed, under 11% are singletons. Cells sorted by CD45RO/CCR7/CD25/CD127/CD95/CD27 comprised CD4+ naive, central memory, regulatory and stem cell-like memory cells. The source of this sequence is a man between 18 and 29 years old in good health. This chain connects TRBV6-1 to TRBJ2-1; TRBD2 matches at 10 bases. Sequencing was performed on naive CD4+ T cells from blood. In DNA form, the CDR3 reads TGTGCCAGCAGTGAAATTCCAGCGGGGGGGCAAGAGCAGTTCTTC. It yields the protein CASSEIPAGGQEQFF.